This TCR beta chain was documented in a study of T cell changes during pregnancy in multiple sclerosis. Profiled with immunoSEQ multiplex PCR; TCRdb holds only in-frame clones, not every one. The sample consists of over 30,000 clones, about 90% of them appearing once. This TCR was sampled from a female donor in good health, enrolled as a control in a pregnancy study. The sample here was CD4+ T cells from peripheral blood mononuclear cells, taken in the second trimester of pregnancy.

The CDR3 DNA reads as TGCGCCAGCAGCTTCTTGCAGGGAAGTGAGCAGTTCTTC. Its protein is CASSFLQGSEQFF. The V and J genes are TRBV5-1 and TRBJ2-1; D perhaps matches TRBD1 (5 bases). Trimming removed 2 bases from V and 9 bases from J, with 12 bases in between. This CDR3 comprises 13 residues. Germline lookup yields CDR1 SGHRS and CDR2 YFSETQ.